The rows below give T cell receptor beta chains drawn from one sample of a study of cytomegalovirus exposure and HLA in healthy donors. Assay used: immunoSEQ multiplex PCR; TCRdb lists only in-frame clones, some missing. The repertoire has about 82,000 clones, more than 60% of them found once; the top ten carry roughly 12%. The source material was PBMCs. These TCRs come from a human donor in good health. The CDR3 runs from the conserved cysteine through the conserved F or W. Each record gives: CDR3 protein, CDR3 DNA, clone size, D gene, J gene, V gene. The D gene is left open where the match is weak. For some rows the clone size is stated as once, few or many, or as a class when expanded; others skip it.

CDR3aa: CASSRSGQGLVYEQYF
CDR3nt: TGTGCCAGCAGCCGATCGGGACAGGGGTTGGTCTACGAGCAGTACTTC
abundance: NA
d_gene: TRBD1
j_gene: TRBJ2-7
v_gene: TRBV7-2

CDR3aa: CASSLAAGFNEKLFF
CDR3nt: TGTGCCAGCAGCTTGGCAGCAGGGTTTAATGAAAAACTGTTTTTT
abundance: NA
d_gene: NA
j_gene: TRBJ1-4
v_gene: TRBV5-4

CDR3aa: CASSVLAGTDNEQFF
CDR3nt: TGTGCCAGCAGCGTACTGGCCGGGACAGACAATGAGCAGTTCTTC
abundance: NA
d_gene: TRBD1
j_gene: TRBJ2-1
v_gene: TRBV9

CDR3aa: CASSLERAGELFF
CDR3nt: TGTGCCAGCAGCTTAGAACGCGCCGGGGAGCTGTTTTTT
abundance: few
d_gene: NA
j_gene: TRBJ2-2
v_gene: TRBV7-2

CDR3aa: CASSTGQVQETQYF
CDR3nt: TGTGCCAGCAGCACCGGACAGGTGCAAGAGACCCAGTACTTC
abundance: few
d_gene: TRBD1
j_gene: TRBJ2-5
v_gene: TRBV7-2

CDR3aa: CASSLQMNTEAFF
CDR3nt: TGTGCCAGCAGCCTACAGATGAACACTGAAGCTTTCTTT
abundance: NA
d_gene: NA
j_gene: TRBJ1-1
v_gene: TRBV6-4

CDR3aa: CASSLVRRGEKLFF
CDR3nt: TGTGCCAGCAGCTTGGTCAGGAGGGGTGAAAAACTGTTTTTT
abundance: NA
d_gene: NA
j_gene: TRBJ1-4
v_gene: TRBV5-6

CDR3aa: CASSLFGDKDQPQHF
CDR3nt: TGTGCCAGCAGCTTATTTGGGGACAAGGATCAGCCCCAGCATTTT
abundance: NA
d_gene: NA
j_gene: TRBJ1-5
v_gene: TRBV7-9

CDR3aa: CASSLLTGVNEKLFF
CDR3nt: TGTGCCAGCAGCCTACTGACAGGGGTCAATGAAAAACTGTTTTTT
abundance: NA
d_gene: TRBD1
j_gene: TRBJ1-4
v_gene: TRBV5-4

CDR3aa: CASSLQDGGSEAFF
CDR3nt: TGTGCCAGCAGCTTGCAGGATGGGGGGTCTGAAGCTTTCTTT
abundance: NA
d_gene: NA
j_gene: TRBJ1-1
v_gene: TRBV7-9

CDR3aa: CASSSRRKDTEAFF
CDR3nt: TGTGCCAGCAGCTCGAGGAGGAAAGACACTGAAGCTTTCTTT
abundance: NA
d_gene: NA
j_gene: TRBJ1-1
v_gene: TRBV7-8

CDR3aa: CAWSTGQGREQFF
CDR3nt: TGTGCCTGGAGTACTGGGCAGGGGCGTGAGCAGTTCTTC
abundance: NA
d_gene: NA
j_gene: TRBJ2-1
v_gene: TRBV30

CDR3aa: CASSQGLLVTEQFF
CDR3nt: TGCGCCAGCAGTCAGGGACTACTAGTCACTGAGCAGTTCTTC
abundance: NA
d_gene: TRBD2
j_gene: TRBJ2-1
v_gene: TRBV5-1

CDR3aa: CASSQRTESTGELFF
CDR3nt: TGCGCCAGCAGCCAGAGGACAGAGTCGACCGGGGAGCTGTTTTTT
abundance: NA
d_gene: NA
j_gene: TRBJ2-2
v_gene: TRBV4-1

CDR3aa: CASSYRGQGRRNEQFF
CDR3nt: TGTGCCAGCAGTTACAGGGGACAGGGGAGAAGGAATGAGCAGTTCTTC
abundance: NA
d_gene: TRBD1
j_gene: TRBJ2-1
v_gene: TRBV6-5

CDR3aa: CASSQGKLTEAFF
CDR3nt: TGTGCCAGCAGCCAGGGGAAGCTTACTGAAGCTTTCTTT
abundance: NA
d_gene: NA
j_gene: TRBJ1-1
v_gene: TRBV11-3

CDR3aa: CASSAQGLGGYTF
CDR3nt: TGTGCCAGCAGTGCGCAGGGTTTGGGTGGCTACACCTTC
abundance: NA
d_gene: NA
j_gene: TRBJ1-2
v_gene: TRBV6-1

CDR3aa: CASSPGSPF
CDR3nt: TGCGCCAGCAGTCCCGGGTCTCCATTT
abundance: NA
d_gene: NA
j_gene: TRBJ1-1
v_gene: TRBV23-1

CDR3aa: CASSLGTSLHF
CDR3nt: TGTGCCAGCAGCTTAGGAACATCTCTCCACTTT
abundance: NA
d_gene: NA
j_gene: TRBJ1-6
v_gene: TRBV7-9

CDR3aa: CSVAKGALSGNTIYF
CDR3nt: TGCAGCGTCGCAAAGGGGGCCCTATCTGGAAACACCATATATTTT
abundance: NA
d_gene: TRBD1
j_gene: TRBJ1-3
v_gene: TRBV29-1